The source of this T cell receptor (beta chain) is a study of blood T cell repertoires in COVID-19. Whole-study context: Sites in the United States, Italy and Spain provided acute and convalescent COVID-19 samples.

Sequencing was performed with immunoSEQ multiplex PCR; in TCRdb, only in-frame clones are kept and a portion is missing. The data contain about 49,000 clones, about 85% of them singletons. This CDR3 has 16 residues. Germline-derived CDR1 and CDR2 are SGHRS and YFSETQ. V lost 2 bases to trimming and J lost 1 base; unmatched junction nucleotides: 5. The sequence derives from a man aged 35-49 years with active COVID-19. The sequencing input was peripheral blood. The chain recombines TRBV5-1 with TRBJ2-3, with 9 positions matching TRBD1. The CDR3 DNA is TGCGCCAGCAGCTTACCGGGACAGGGTCGCACAGATACGCAGTATTTT. As protein: CASSLPGQGRTDTQYF.